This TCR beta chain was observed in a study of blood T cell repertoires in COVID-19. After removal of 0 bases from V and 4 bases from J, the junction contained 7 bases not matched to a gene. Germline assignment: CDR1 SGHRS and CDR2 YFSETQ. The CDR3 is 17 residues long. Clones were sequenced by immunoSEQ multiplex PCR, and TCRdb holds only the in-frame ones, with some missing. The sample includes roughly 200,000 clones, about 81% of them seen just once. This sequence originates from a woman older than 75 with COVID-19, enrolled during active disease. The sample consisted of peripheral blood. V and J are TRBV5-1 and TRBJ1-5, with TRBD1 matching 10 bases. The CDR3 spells CASSLGPTGGGNQPQHF. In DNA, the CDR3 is TGCGCCAGCAGCTTGGGGCCGACAGGGGGCGGGAATCAGCCCCAGCATTTT.